These T cell receptor beta chains were read from a single sample in a study of OX40 agonist ivuxolimab in advanced cancers. The table came from immunoSEQ multiplex PCR; TCRdb's copy has only in-frame clones and leaves some out. This table has some 72,000 clones, about nine tenths appearing once. The material was CD4+ or CD8+ T cells sorted from blood, obtained in a trial of the OX40 agonist ivuxolimab. The receptors originated from an adult with an advanced solid tumor such as melanoma, head and neck, liver or kidney cancer. Each CDR3 is given with its conserved first and last residue. The D gene is left open where the match is weak. Rows may omit the clone size; those that give it use once, few, many or a size class.

D: -; J: TRBJ1-5; V: TRBV19; size: -; CDR3: CASSIARGGNQPQHF; DNA: TGTGCCAGTAGTATAGCCAGGGGTGGCAATCAGCCCCAGCATTTT
D: TRBD2; J: TRBJ2-7; V: TRBV5-4; size: -; CDR3: CASSLGTSGWGMSEQYF; DNA: TGTGCCAGCAGCTTGGGGACTAGCGGGTGGGGGATGAGTGAGCAGTACTTC
D: -; J: TRBJ1-1; V: TRBV18; size: -; CDR3: CASSPPAGAGNTEAFF; DNA: TGTGCCAGCTCACCACCGGCGGGGGCGGGGAACACTGAAGCTTTCTTT
D: TRBD2; J: TRBJ2-5; V: TRBV7-2; size: -; CDR3: CASSSGLAGQGETQYF; DNA: TGTGCCAGCAGCTCGGGACTAGCGGGGCAAGGGGAGACCCAGTACTTC
D: TRBD1; J: TRBJ2-7; V: TRBV19; size: -; CDR3: CASSYSRGLSSYEQYF; DNA: TGTGCCAGTAGTTATTCTAGGGGGCTTAGCTCCTACGAGCAGTACTTC
D: -; J: TRBJ2-5; V: TRBV4-2; size: -; CDR3: CASSQDTGETQYF; DNA: TGTGCCAGCAGCCAAGATACGGGAGAGACCCAGTACTTC
D: TRBD2; J: TRBJ2-3; V: TRBV27; size: -; CDR3: CASSLPVAGGAADTQYF; DNA: TGTGCCAGCAGTTTACCAGTAGCGGGAGGAGCGGCAGATACGCAGTATTTT
D: TRBD1; J: TRBJ1-5; V: TRBV14; size: -; CDR3: CASSQDWRNRGLYSNQPQHF; DNA: TGTGCCAGCAGCCAAGATTGGCGGAACAGGGGCCTTTATAGCAATCAGCCCCAGCATTTT
D: TRBD2; J: TRBJ2-7; V: TRBV30; size: -; CDR3: CAGWSGGTSGKPYEQYF; DNA: TGTGCCGGTTGGTCCGGGGGGACTAGCGGGAAACCCTACGAGCAGTACTTC
D: TRBD2; J: TRBJ2-7; V: TRBV4-1; size: few; CDR3: CASSQGWLAGAKDEQYF; DNA: TGCGCCAGCAGCCAAGGTTGGCTAGCGGGAGCAAAGGACGAGCAGTACTTC
D: TRBD1; J: TRBJ2-7; V: TRBV28; size: -; CDR3: CASSPPGTGRHEQYF; DNA: TGTGCCAGCAGTCCGCCAGGGACAGGGCGCCACGAGCAGTACTTC
D: TRBD2; J: TRBJ2-5; V: TRBV4-1; size: -; CDR3: CASSQLAAGGFQETQYF; DNA: TGCGCCAGCAGCCAATTAGCTGCGGGGGGGTTTCAAGAGACCCAGTACTTC
D: -; J: TRBJ2-7; V: TRBV20-1; size: -; CDR3: CSLDSSYEQYF; DNA: TGCAGCTTAGACTCCTCCTACGAGCAGTACTTC
D: TRBD1; J: TRBJ2-3; V: TRBV5-6; size: -; CDR3: CASSSSVHRGQADTQYF; DNA: TGTGCCAGCAGCTCCTCGGTCCACAGGGGGCAGGCAGATACGCAGTATTTT
D: -; J: TRBJ1-4; V: TRBV28; size: -; CDR3: CASSLVIATNEKLFF; DNA: TGTGCCAGCAGTTTAGTCATAGCAACTAATGAAAAACTGTTTTTT
D: -; J: TRBJ2-2; V: TRBV25-1; size: -; CDR3: CASSAVRGRGWTGELFF; DNA: TGTGCCAGCAGTGCAGTCAGGGGTAGGGGGTGGACCGGGGAGCTGTTTTTT
D: -; J: TRBJ1-5; V: TRBV30; size: -; CDR3: CAWSVRVDQPQHF; DNA: TGTGCCTGGAGTGTCAGGGTCGATCAGCCCCAGCATTTT
D: -; J: TRBJ1-3; V: TRBV5-1; size: -; CDR3: CASSLEGTSGNTIYF; DNA: TGCGCCAGCAGCTTAGAGGGAACCTCTGGAAACACCATATATTTT
D: TRBD1; J: TRBJ2-1; V: TRBV10-3; size: -; CDR3: CAISGQGRGRGDEQFF; DNA: TGTGCCATCAGTGGGCAAGGCAGGGGGCGCGGGGATGAGCAGTTCTTC
D: -; J: TRBJ2-1; V: TRBV7-9; size: -; CDR3: CASSLPFARIISEQFF; DNA: TGTGCCAGCAGCTTGCCTTTCGCCCGGATTATCAGTGAGCAGTTCTTC
D: -; J: TRBJ1-4; V: TRBV10-3; size: -; CDR3: CAISFGPRATNEKLFF; DNA: TGTGCCATCAGTTTCGGGCCGAGAGCAACTAATGAAAAACTGTTTTTT
D: -; J: TRBJ2-3; V: TRBV4-2; size: -; CDR3: CASSQTRDTQYF; DNA: TGTGCCAGCAGCCAGACTAGAGATACGCAGTATTTT
D: TRBD2; J: TRBJ2-3; V: TRBV10-1; size: -; CDR3: CASSEFLAGFTDTQYF; DNA: TGCGCCAGCAGTGAGTTCCTAGCGGGTTTCACAGATACGCAGTATTTT
D: TRBD2; J: TRBJ2-1; V: TRBV6-4; size: -; CDR3: CASSARLASSYNEQFF; DNA: TGTGCCAGCAGCGCTAGACTAGCGAGTTCCTACAATGAGCAGTTCTTC
D: -; J: TRBJ2-7; V: TRBV19; size: -; CDR3: CASSLNPGSSGEQYF; DNA: TGTGCCAGTAGCTTAAATCCGGGATCATCGGGGGAGCAGTACTTC
D: TRBD2; J: TRBJ2-5; V: TRBV5-4; size: -; CDR3: CASSPPRTSGTTETQYF; DNA: TGTGCCAGCAGCCCCCCGCGGACTAGCGGGACGACGGAGACCCAGTACTTC
D: -; J: TRBJ2-1; V: TRBV7-2; size: -; CDR3: CASRKSVSSYNEQFF; DNA: TGTGCCAGCAGAAAAAGCGTCAGCTCCTACAATGAGCAGTTCTTC
D: -; J: TRBJ1-5; V: TRBV10-1; size: -; CDR3: CASSQENQPQHF; DNA: TGCGCCAGCAGTCAGGAGAATCAGCCCCAGCATTTT
D: TRBD1; J: TRBJ2-5; V: TRBV7-7; size: once; CDR3: CASSVRGLGETQYF; DNA: TGTGCTAGCAGCGTCAGGGGGCTCGGGGAGACCCAGTACTTC
D: TRBD2; J: TRBJ2-7; V: TRBV11-2; size: -; CDR3: CASSLDLAGGEQYF; DNA: TGTGCCAGCAGCTTAGATCTAGCGGGAGGCGAGCAGTACTTC
D: TRBD1; J: TRBJ2-7; V: TRBV6-5; size: -; CDR3: CASSRTGTYEQYF; DNA: TGTGCCAGCAGCCGGACAGGGACCTACGAGCAGTACTTC
D: TRBD1; J: TRBJ1-5; V: TRBV6-6; size: -; CDR3: CASSYSGQARNQPQHF; DNA: TGTGCCAGCAGTTACTCCGGACAGGCTCGCAATCAGCCCCAGCATTTT
D: -; J: TRBJ2-2; V: TRBV19; size: once; CDR3: CASRRSRLNTGELFF; DNA: TGTGCCAGCCGTCGGTCAAGGCTAAACACCGGGGAGCTGTTTTTT
D: -; J: TRBJ1-5; V: TRBV19; size: -; CDR3: CASAHGSNQPQHF; DNA: TGTGCCTCGGCCCACGGGTCCAATCAGCCCCAGCATTTT
D: TRBD1; J: TRBJ1-1; V: TRBV19; size: -; CDR3: CASTRQGNTEAFF; DNA: TGTGCCAGTACGAGACAGGGGAACACTGAAGCTTTCTTT
D: -; J: TRBJ2-5; V: TRBV7-9; size: -; CDR3: CASSLAGGQETQYF; DNA: TGTGCCAGCAGCTTAGCCGGGGGACAAGAGACCCAGTACTTC
D: -; J: TRBJ1-2; V: TRBV19; size: -; CDR3: CASKQGPTNYGYTF; DNA: TGTGCCAGTAAACAGGGACCGACTAACTATGGCTACACCTTC
D: TRBD2; J: TRBJ2-7; V: TRBV7-2; size: -; CDR3: CASSPWEREGSYEQYF; DNA: TGTGCCAGCAGCCCCTGGGAGCGGGAGGGCTCCTACGAGCAGTACTTC
D: TRBD1; J: TRBJ2-7; V: TRBV29-1; size: -; CDR3: CSVERGTGAYEQYF; DNA: TGCAGCGTTGAACGTGGGACAGGGGCCTACGAGCAGTACTTC
D: TRBD2; J: TRBJ2-3; V: TRBV19; size: -; CDR3: CASSPRLAGEKDMQYF; DNA: TGTGCCAGTAGTCCCCGACTAGCGGGAGAGAAAGATATGCAGTATTTT